This TCR beta chain comes out of a study of cytomegalovirus exposure and HLA in healthy donors. Study in general: The 95 to 150 validation repertoires used a platform that matched the one used for the approximately 690 first-cohort repertoires, as a later analysis reported.

Losses at the gene ends were 0 bases for V and 2 bases for J; bases not matched to a gene: 4. The CDR3 spans 15 residues. CDR1 MNHNY and CDR2 SVGAGI come from the germline V gene (reference sequence). Only in-frame clones appear in the TCRdb table, and some are missing; sequencing was by immunoSEQ multiplex PCR. This sample carries approximately 240,000 clones, about nine tenths of them seen once, and the ten largest clones take approximately 0.99%. This clone was seen only once. The chain is built from TRBV6-6 and TRBJ2-7; 7 bases line up with TRBD2. Sequencing input: PBMCs. The clonotype was recovered from a woman between 18 and 30 years old in good health and CMV-seronegative. The CDR3 reads CASSYSIGGTYEQYF. CDR3 nucleotides: TGTGCCAGCAGTTACTCGATCGGGGGGACCTACGAGCAGTACTTC.